The rows below give T cell receptor beta chains drawn from one sample of a study of control samples from healthy donors and cancer patients. Measured with immunoSEQ multiplex PCR; TCRdb has only the in-frame clones, and not every one. This table holds 50,000 or so clones, 80% to 90% found once. Sequencing was performed on PBMCs. These receptors were collected from a woman aged 45 to 65 with lung cancer. Both conserved end residues are part of each CDR3. Each record gives: clone size, V gene, J gene, D gene, CDR3 DNA, CDR3 protein. D genes are given only for firm matches. Clone size, where shown, is once, few, many, or a class for clones that have expanded.

NA,TRBV5-1,TRBJ2-5,NA,TGCGCCAGCAGCGCGAACGAGTTGAAGACCCAGTACTTC,CASSANELKTQYF
NA,TRBV19,TRBJ1-3,NA,TGTGCCAGTACCGGGCACAGGGCCTTCTCTGGAAACACCATATATTTT,CASTGHRAFSGNTIYF
NA,TRBV27,TRBJ1-1,TRBD1,TGTGCCAGCAGTCCGCGACAGGGAGGGACTGAAGCTTTCTTT,CASSPRQGGTEAFF
NA,TRBV28,TRBJ2-5,TRBD2,TGTGCCAGCACCTCAGTGATGGGGGGAGGGGAGACCCAGTACTTC,CASTSVMGGGETQYF
NA,TRBV14,TRBJ1-1,NA,TGTGCCAGCAGCCGCGACCGGAATGAAGCTTTCTTT,CASSRDRNEAFF
NA,TRBV6-5,TRBJ1-5,NA,TGTGCCAGCAGTTCGGTGGGGGATCAGCCCCAGCATTTT,CASSSVGDQPQHF
NA,TRBV7-2,TRBJ1-6,NA,TGTGCCAGCAGCGGAAGCTCCTATAATTCACCCCTCCACTTT,CASSGSSYNSPLHF
NA,TRBV7-6,TRBJ1-5,NA,TGTGCCAGCAGCCAGGGCGCAACCCAGCCCCAGCATTTT,CASSQGATQPQHF
NA,TRBV18,TRBJ1-2,NA,TGTGCCAGCTCACCAGTCGGTGACTATGGCTACACCTTC,CASSPVGDYGYTF
NA,TRBV6-5,TRBJ1-6,NA,TGTGCCAGCAGTTACTCAGGGAACAATTCACCCCTCCACTTT,CASSYSGNNSPLHF
NA,TRBV24-1,TRBJ1-2,TRBD1,TGTGCCACCAGTGACCAGGGGGACTATGGCTACACCTTC,CATSDQGDYGYTF
NA,TRBV19,TRBJ1-6,NA,TGTGCCAGTAGACTCTATGCGGGGACTAGCTCCTATAATTCACCCCTCCACTTT,CASRLYAGTSSYNSPLHF
NA,TRBV12-3/TRBV12-4,TRBJ1-2,NA,TGTGCCAGCAGTTTTGGGCAGGGTGGCTACACCTTC,CASSFGQGGYTF
NA,TRBV20-1,TRBJ1-2,NA,TGCAGTTTCCCCCTTTATGGCTACACCTTC,CSFPLYGYTF
NA,TRBV6-6,TRBJ2-5,NA,TGTGCCAGCAGTCCCACCGCAGCCTCTCAAGAGACCCAGTACTTC,CASSPTAASQETQYF
few,TRBV18,TRBJ1-1,NA,TGTGCCAGCCGGCGGGCTCTATCAGGGGACACTGAAGCTTTCTTT,CASRRALSGDTEAFF
NA,TRBV12-3/TRBV12-4,TRBJ2-7,TRBD2,TGTGCCAGCAGTGCGGGACTAGCGGGCGAGCAGTACTTC,CASSAGLAGEQYF
NA,TRBV2,TRBJ1-5,TRBD1,TGTGCCAGCAGTCCCCGGGACAGTTTCCAGCATTTT,CASSPRDSFQHF
NA,TRBV5-4,TRBJ1-1,NA,TGTGCCAGCAGCCTGTCGAGTGAGACTGAAGCTTTCTTT,CASSLSSETEAFF
NA,TRBV6-5,TRBJ1-2,NA,TGTGCCAGCAGTTACTCTTTCCCCTACTATGGCTACACCTTC,CASSYSFPYYGYTF
NA,TRBV19,TRBJ2-5,NA,TGTGCCAGTACCAATGACAGGCAAGAGACCCAGTACTTC,CASTNDRQETQYF
NA,TRBV2,TRBJ1-2,NA,TGTGCCAGTAGTGATCAGGGGTATGGCTACACCTTC,CASSDQGYGYTF
once,TRBV9,TRBJ2-7,NA,TGTGCCAGCAGCGTAGAAGCCGGGCCCGAGCAGTACTTC,CASSVEAGPEQYF
NA,TRBV7-8,TRBJ2-7,TRBD2,TGTGCCAGCAGCTTCGGGACTAGCGACTACGAGCAGTACTTC,CASSFGTSDYEQYF
NA,TRBV4-3,TRBJ1-2,TRBD1,TGCGCCAGCAGCCAAGGGACAGGGGGCGTCTATGGCTACACCTTC,CASSQGTGGVYGYTF
NA,TRBV18,TRBJ1-4,NA,TGTGCCAGCTCCCCCGACGCGGGTAATGAAAAACTGTTTTTT,CASSPDAGNEKLFF
once,TRBV4-3,TRBJ1-4,NA,TGCGCCAGCAGTCTGGGGCCAAGGGAGGGAAAACTGTTTTTT,CASSLGPREGKLFF
NA,TRBV19,TRBJ2-3,NA,TGTGCCAGTAGTACCCCAAACACAGATACGCAGTATTTT,CASSTPNTDTQYF
NA,TRBV28,TRBJ1-1,NA,TGTGCCAGCAGTTTGACGGATTTAAGCATGAACACTGAAGCTTTCTTT,CASSLTDLSMNTEAFF
once,TRBV7-2,TRBJ2-7,TRBD2,TGTGCCAGCAGCTTTAGCGGGGGGGACTACGAGCAGTACTTC,CASSFSGGDYEQYF
NA,TRBV18,TRBJ2-2,NA,TGTGCCAGCTCACCAATAGCTGGGTCGAACACCGGGGAGCTGTTTTTT,CASSPIAGSNTGELFF
NA,TRBV29-1,TRBJ2-3,NA,TGCAGCGGCCGGGAAACAGATACGCAGTATTTT,CSGRETDTQYF
NA,TRBV10-3,TRBJ1-2,NA,TGTGCCATCAGTGAGTCTGGGGGCATTAACTATGGCTACACCTTC,CAISESGGINYGYTF
NA,TRBV12-5,TRBJ1-4,TRBD1,TGTGCTAGTGGTACGGGACAGGGGAATGAAAAACTGTTTTTT,CASGTGQGNEKLFF
NA,TRBV24-1,TRBJ2-2,NA,TGTGCCACCAGTGATTTGGATTTGGGGGCGGGCGGGGAGCTGTTTTTT,CATSDLDLGAGGELFF
NA,TRBV6-2/TRBV6-3,TRBJ1-6,TRBD1,TGTGCCAGCAGTCCGGGGGGGACAGGTAATTCACCCCTCCACTTT,CASSPGGTGNSPLHF
NA,TRBV19,TRBJ2-1,TRBD2,TGTGCCAGTAGTCGGGGGGGCTTGGTTGAGCAGTTCTTC,CASSRGGLVEQFF
NA,TRBV19,TRBJ1-5,NA,TGTGCCAGTAGTATACGGGAAGATCAGCCCCAGCATTTT,CASSIREDQPQHF
NA,TRBV29-1,TRBJ2-7,NA,TGCAGCGTGACTTTAAAGTGGGGGGCCTCCTACGAGCAGTACTTC,CSVTLKWGASYEQYF
NA,TRBV13,TRBJ1-5,NA,TGTGCCAGCAGCTTAGGCCGGGGGGGGGCGGATCAGCCCCAGCATTTT,CASSLGRGGADQPQHF
NA,TRBV3-1/TRBV3-2,TRBJ1-4,NA,TGTGCCAGCAGCCATCAGGGCGAAAATGAAAAACTGTTTTTT,CASSHQGENEKLFF